These 10 T cell receptor beta chains came from one sample sequenced in a study of response to subunit inactivated influenza vaccine. TCRdb re-called the RT-PCR reads through MiXCR, storing one row per CDR3 protein. This sample carries about 570,000 distinct CDR3 sequences, about 11% of them seen once, and the ten largest clones take around 10%. In addition, the sample was reused for a study of T cells expressing NK-cell markers. This second study notes: TCR beta libraries carry UMIs added by 5'RACE template switching.

The sequencing here drew on PBMCs from blood, taken on the day of vaccination. The receptors stem from a middle-aged man who received an inactivated influenza vaccine.

This clonotype was found many times. The rearrangement joins TRBV7-2 to TRBJ2-4, with 10 nucleotides matching TRBD1. V lost 5 bases and J lost 3; bases outside the gene matches: 7. The CDR3 extends over 16 amino acids. The germline CDR1 and CDR2 sequences are SGHTA and FQGNSA. The CDR3 DNA follows: TGTGCCAGCAGCCTCCGCAGGACAGGGGGCAAAAACATTCAGTACTTC. This sequence encodes CASSLRRTGGKNIQYF.

This clonotype was detected many times. This sequence joins TRBV6-5 and TRBJ1-6; D not resolved. Germline V CDR1 and CDR2: MNHEY, SVGAGI. This CDR3 spans 16 amino acids. The ends were cut back, 2 bases at V and 0 bases at J, with 8 bases in the middle. In DNA form, the CDR3 reads TGTGCCAGCAGTTACACGGAGAGCTCCTATAATTCACCCCTCCACTTT. Its translation is CASSYTESSYNSPLHF.

The V and J genes are TRBV4-3 and TRBJ2-3; either TRBD1 or TRBD2 may supply D (6 bases each). Trimming left V 1 base short and J 8 bases short, with 13 bases between. The V gene's germline CDR1 is LGHNA and CDR2 YSLEER. There are 14 residues in the CDR3. The CDR3 nucleotides read TGCGCCAGCAGCCAAGTGATACAGGGAGGTACGCAGTATTTT. This translates into CASSQVIQGGTQYF.

This clonotype was observed a few times. J is TRBJ2-3 and V is TRBV12-3 or TRBV12-4, with TRBD1 as a possible D gene (5 bases). V was cut by 3 bases and J by 2 bases, with 12 bases left in between. The CDR3 length is 15 residues. The CDR3 nucleotides are TGTGCCAGCAGTTTTGGGGCACAGTACACAGATACGCAGTATTTT. It translates to CASSFGAQYTDTQYF.

This clonotype was seen more than once but under ten times. The rearrangement uses TRBV6-1 and TRBJ1-1; D is perhaps TRBD1 (5 bases). The CDR3 consists of 15 residues. Germline loops: CDR1 MNHNS, CDR2 SASEGT. V shed 4 bases and J shed 1 base, with 13 bases lying between them. This CDR3 reads CASSASAGANTEAFF. The CDR3 DNA follows: TGTGCCAGCAGTGCCTCGGCTGGGGCGAACACTGAAGCTTTCTTT.

This sequence joins TRBV5-1 and TRBJ2-1; 11 bases agree with TRBD2. After removal of 1 base from V and 0 bases from J, the junction contained 0 bases not matched to a gene. There are 16 residues in the CDR3. The germline gives CDR1 SGHRS, CDR2 YFSETQ. CDR3 coding DNA: TGCGCCAGCAGCTTGACTAGCGGGAGCTCCTACAATGAGCAGTTCTTC. This gives the protein CASSLTSGSSYNEQFF.

The chain is built from TRBV5-1 and TRBJ2-3; 8 bases align to TRBD2. Losses at the gene ends were 7 bases for V and 6 bases for J; bases not matched to a gene: 13. Germline lookup yields CDR1 SGHRS and CDR2 YFSETQ. CDR3 length: 15 amino acids. In nucleotides, the CDR3 is TGCGCCAGCGGCCAAGCGGGGGCGTCTTTCGATACGCAGTATTTT. The encoded protein is CASGQAGASFDTQYF.

The V call is TRBV27, the J call TRBJ1-2, with D hard to call. The CDR3 contains 14 residues. V lost 3 bases and J lost 7, with 15 bases in between. The germline V gene has CDR1 MNHEY and CDR2 SMNVEV (reference sequence). CDR3 loop: CASSFRPALFGYTF. CDR3 DNA: TGTGCCAGCAGTTTCAGGCCAGCCTTATTTGGCTACACCTTC.

The chain recombines TRBV12-3 or TRBV12-4 with TRBJ2-5, with TRBD1 matching over 8 bases. The CDR3 runs 15 residues. The junction had 10 bases not matched to a gene; V was cut back by 6 bases and J by 4 bases. CDR3 DNA: TGTGCCAGCAGCGCCACGACAGGGGACGGAGAGACCCAGTACTTC. Amino acids: CASSATTGDGETQYF.

This clonotype was observed at least ten times. The V gene is TRBV5-6, the J gene TRBJ2-7, with D tentatively TRBD1 or TRBD2 (5 bases each). The germline gives CDR1 SGHDT, CDR2 YYEEEE. CDR3 length equals 13 residues. V was trimmed by 4 bases and J by 1 base, leaving 9 bases between them. CDR3 DNA sequence: TGTGCCAGCAGCGAGGGGATTTCCTACGAGCAGTACTTC. This codes for CASSEGISYEQYF.